The TCR beta chain under discussion was sequenced for a study of cytomegalovirus exposure and HLA in healthy donors. Study-wide background: Genotyping of nearly 400 donors showed that roughly 80% belonged to the Caucasian-associated ancestry cluster.

The PCR made use of 60 Vbeta and 13 Jbeta primers. Data came from immunoSEQ multiplex PCR; TCRdb stores just in-frame clones and leaves some out. Of tens of thousands of clones in the sample, 65% to 70% are singletons; the top ten hold around a sixth. V lost 5 bases to trimming and J lost 8 bases, with 15 bases between them. The CDR3 is 13 amino acids. CDR1 is LNHNV and CDR2 is YYDKDF in the germline V gene (reference sequence). Whole-study results and caveats: Presence/absence analysis assumed near-uniform sequencing depth across donors. Most TCR sequences proved rare, with some public TCRs found in many donors. A later analysis found most CMV-associated TCR beta chains apparently HLA-restricted.

For this clone: Its antigen is still unknown.

This TCR was recovered from a man aged 35 to 55 in good health and CMV-seropositive. The sample consisted of PBMCs. This sequence joins TRBV15 and TRBJ1-2; unclear D gene. The CDR3 is CATSQAPIGGYTF. The DNA for the CDR3 is TGTGCCACCAGCCAGGCTCCTATCGGCGGCTACACCTTC.